Described below is a single T cell receptor beta chain sequence and its context. Antigen specificity is unknown. This entry belongs to a study of graft-versus-host responses after intestinal transplantation. Clones were read by immunoSEQ multiplex PCR, and TCRdb kept only the in-frame ones, dropping some. This sample carries approximately 68,000 clones, around 90% of them seen once, and the ten largest clones take roughly 3.9%. Deletions cut 1 base from V and 11 bases from J, with 23 bases between. CDR1 is SGHVS and CDR2 is FNYEAQ in the germline V gene. The CDR3 is 17 residues long. This specimen was unstimulated CD8+ T cells sorted from spleen or lymph node cells, taken before transplant. The rearrangement joins TRBV7-6 to TRBJ1-4; possibly TRBD1 for D (6 bases). This TCR was sampled from a human donor who was the organ donor for an intestinal transplant. CDR3 sequence: CASSLGDRTLSSRKLFF. The CDR3 DNA follows: TGTGCCAGCAGCTTAGGCGACAGGACCCTCTCTTCAAGGAAACTGTTTTTT. Variable domain in full (rest from reference TRBV7-6 and TRBJ1-4): GAGVSQSPRYKVTKRGQDVALRCDPISGHVSLYWYRQALGQGPEFLTYFNYEAQQDKSGLPNDRFSAERPEGSISTLTIQRTEQRDSAMYRCASSLGDRTLSSRKLFFGSGTQLSVL.